A single sample is the source of the 27 T cell receptor beta chains below, sequenced in a study of blood T cell repertoires in COVID-19. Generated by immunoSEQ multiplex PCR, the TCRdb table keeps only in-frame clones and is missing some. The sample includes around 83,000 clones, more than 75% of them seen just once. Source material: peripheral blood. The receptors come from a man at least 80 years old with active or convalescent COVID-19.

This clone was detected once. This sequence joins TRBV2 and TRBJ2-7, with 8 bases identical to TRBD1. The CDR3 is 13 residues long. V trimming: 7 bases; J trimming: 6 bases; junction bases outside the gene matches: 8. Germline V gene lookup returns CDR1 SNHLY and CDR2 FYNNEI. The CDR3 spells CASTAGQVSEQYV. The CDR3 DNA reads as TGTGCCAGCACTGCGGGACAGGTTAGCGAGCAGTACGTC.

The chain is built from TRBV19 and TRBJ2-1; tentatively, D is TRBD1 (5 bases). From germline, CDR1 is LNHDA and CDR2 SQIVND (reference sequence). Trimming stripped 0 bases from V and 2 bases from J, with 17 bases between. CDR3 size: 18 residues. Here the CDR3 DNA reads TGTGCCAGTAGTATAGAAATGGGGAAACAGGCCCCCTACAATGAGCAGTTCTTC. It translates to CASSIEMGKQAPYNEQFF. Filled out from reference TRBV19 and TRBJ2-1, the complete variable domain reads DGGITQSPKYLFRKEGQNVTLSCEQNLNHDAMYWYRQDPGQGLRLIYYSQIVNDFQKGDIAEGYSVSREKKESFPLTVTSAQKNPTAFYLCASSIEMGKQAPYNEQFFGPGTRLTVL.

This clone has just a few counts. The gene calls are TRBV4-1 and TRBJ2-2; 8 nucleotides match TRBD1. After removal of 8 bases from V and 4 bases from J, the junction contained 9 bases not matched to a gene. Germline CDR1 reads MGHRA; CDR2 reads YSYEKL. This CDR3 comprises 15 residues. The CDR3 sequence: CASSDRAIFTGELFF. CDR3 DNA: TGCGCCAGCTCGGACAGGGCCATCTTCACCGGGGAGCTGTTTTTT.

In DNA, the CDR3 is TGCGCCAGCAGCCCCCTATTCCATGACAGCACCACTGAAGCTTTCTTT. Translation gives CASSPLFHDSTTEAFF. The rearrangement links TRBV5-1 to TRBJ1-1; perhaps TRBD1 as D (5 bases). The CDR3 runs to 16 residues. With 4 bases removed from V and 4 bases from J, the gap between germline ends came to 20 bases. The germline V gene has CDR1 SGHRS and CDR2 YFSETQ.

A few counts support this clone. The chain uses TRBV29-1 and TRBJ1-2, with D unresolved. Germline CDR1 SQVTM, CDR2 ANQGSEA. Trimming removed 3 bases from V and 5 bases from J, with 4 bases in between. The CDR3 has 10 amino acids. The CDR3 coding sequence is TGCAGCGTTGAGGAGTATGGCTACACCTTC. The encoded protein is CSVEEYGYTF.

The chain couples TRBV7-9 to TRBJ2-3; D is uncertain. The germline V and J ends were trimmed by 6 bases and 8 bases, with 12 bases remaining between them. The germline CDR1 and CDR2 sequences are SEHNR and FQNEAQ (reference sequence). CDR3 length equals 12 residues. The CDR3 loop reads CASRRLDGTQYF. CDR3 DNA: TGTGCCAGCAGGCGACTGGATGGTACGCAGTATTTT.

J is TRBJ1-3 and V is TRBV10-2; D may be TRBD1 (6 bases). V was shortened by 3 bases and J by 5 bases, with 11 bases between the two germline ends. The CDR3 has 14 amino acids. Per the germline V gene, CDR1 is WSHSY and CDR2 is SAAADI. CDR3 amino acids: CASSEDRSRNTIYF. CDR3 coding DNA: TGCGCCAGCAGTGAAGACAGGTCGAGAAACACCATATATTTT.

The rearrangement links TRBV5-5 to TRBJ2-7; TRBD2 agrees at 9 bases. The CDR3 length is 15 residues. J lost 3 bases, V lost 4 bases, and 8 bases had no gene match. The V gene's germline CDR1 is SGHKS and CDR2 YYEKEE (reference sequence). This CDR3 reads CASSPGLAGSYEQYV. Written as DNA, the CDR3 is TGTGCCAGCAGCCCCGGGCTAGCGGGGAGCTACGAGCAGTACGTC.

V is TRBV5-6 and J is TRBJ2-3; 7 bases are shared with TRBD1. The germline V gene has CDR1 SGHDT and CDR2 YYEEEE. V gave up 4 bases and J gave up 1 base; unmatched junction bases: 6. The CDR3 covers 15 residues. CDR3 amino acids: CASSSTGAGTDTQYF. The CDR3, as DNA: TGTGCCAGCAGCAGTACAGGGGCGGGCACAGATACGCAGTATTTT.

The J gene is TRBJ1-1, the V gene TRBV6-5; D is undetermined. CDR1 and CDR2 (germline): MNHEY, SVGAGI. CDR3 length: 14 amino acids. V lost 6 bases, J lost 1 base, and 12 bases lay in between. CDR3 bases: TGTGCCAGCAGATTGTCTCCTTCGAACACTGAAGCTTTCTTT. Translating it yields CASRLSPSNTEAFF.

This sequence joins TRBV12-3 or TRBV12-4 and TRBJ1-2; 7 bases are a match to TRBD1. This CDR3 has 13 residues. V lost 6 bases, J lost 2 bases, and 3 bases stayed unmatched. This chain's CDR3 is CASSGTANYGYTF. In DNA form, the CDR3 reads TGTGCCAGCAGCGGGACAGCCAACTATGGCTACACCTTC.

V gene TRBV6-4 combines with J gene TRBJ1-5; possibly TRBD1 for D (6 bases). Trimming removed 4 bases from V and 2 bases from J, with 15 bases in between. The CDR3 totals 16 residues. From germline, CDR1 is MRHNA and CDR2 SNTAGT. The CDR3 DNA sequence: TGTGCCAGCAGTGCCAGGGGTTCGGATCGCAATCAGCCCCAGCATTTT. Amino acid sequence: CASSARGSDRNQPQHF.

This chain joins TRBV5-1 and TRBJ1-1; no reliable D call. The CDR3 is made up of 14 amino acids. The ends were cut back, 4 bases at V and 4 bases at J, with 14 bases in the middle. Germline V gene lookup returns CDR1 SGHRS and CDR2 YFSETQ. CDR3 amino acids: CASSRDGVSTEAFF. CDR3 nucleotides: TGCGCCAGCAGCCGGGATGGGGTGAGCACTGAAGCTTTCTTT. The full variable domain, completed using reference TRBV5-1 and TRBJ1-1, is KAGVTQTPRYLIKTRGQQVTLSCSPISGHRSVSWYQQTPGQGLQFLFEYFSETQRNKGNFPGRFSGRQFSNSRSEMNVSTLELGDSALYLCASSRDGVSTEAFFGQGTRLTVV.

The rearrangement uses TRBV2 and TRBJ1-4; no clear D. Germline V gives CDR1 SNHLY, CDR2 FYNNEI. Trimming pared 6 bases from V and 12 bases from J, leaving 14 bases between. This CDR3 comprises 12 residues. The DNA for the CDR3 is TGTGCCAGCAGCGCCGTTCTTGAGGAACTGTTTTTT. This gives the protein CASSAVLEELFF.

The chain is built from TRBV6-5 and TRBJ1-6, with D tentatively TRBD1 (5 bases). This CDR3 region has 15 residues. Deletions cut 8 bases from V and 5 bases from J, with 16 bases between. Germline values: CDR1 MNHEY, CDR2 SVGAGI. The CDR3 here is CASSGRGRNNSPLHF. The CDR3 region has the DNA TGTGCCAGCTCGGGGAGGGGACGGAATAATTCACCCCTCCACTTT.

CDR3 nucleotides: TGTGCCAGCAGCTTACTTGTCGAGGTTGGGCAGCCCCAGCATTTT. Its protein is CASSLLVEVGQPQHF. The chain employs TRBV5-8 and TRBJ1-5, with no clear D. Trimming cost V 2 bases and J 7 bases, with 16 bases left between them. In germline, CDR1 is SGHTS, CDR2 YDEGEE. The CDR3 runs to 15 residues. The complete variable domain, with remaining parts taken from reference TRBV5-8 and TRBJ1-5, reads EAGVTQSPTHLIKTRGQQATLRCSPISGHTSVYWYQQALGLGLQFLLWYDEGEERNRGNFPPRFSGRQFPNYSSELNVNALELEDSALYLCASSLLVEVGQPQHFGDGTRLSIL.

The CDR3, as DNA: TGTGCCACCAGATCGGGACAGGGTAACAATGAGCAGTTCTTC. It encodes CATRSGQGNNEQFF. The J gene is TRBJ2-1, the V gene TRBV24-1; 9 positions agree with TRBD1. Germline V gene sequence: CDR1 KGHDR, CDR2 SFDVKD. J gave up 5 bases and V 7 bases, and 5 bases lay outside the gene matches. The CDR3 consists of 14 residues.

This chain joins TRBV7-2 and TRBJ1-5, with 7 bases matching TRBD1. This CDR3 region has 15 residues. The germline V gene encodes CDR1 SGHTA and CDR2 FQGNSA. J was trimmed by 6 bases and V by 1 base; bases with no gene match: 6. The DNA for the CDR3 is TGTGCCAGCAGCTTAGGACAGGGACTAGGTCAGCCCCAGCATTTT. Protein product: CASSLGQGLGQPQHF.

The gene calls are TRBV5-1 and TRBJ2-3; D is perhaps TRBD2 (5 bases). Germline V gene sequence: CDR1 SGHRS, CDR2 YFSETQ. V gave up 1 base and J gave up 3 bases, with 15 bases separating them. The length of the CDR3 is 16 residues. CDR3 DNA sequence: TGCGCCAGCAGCTTGAGTACGGGGATTCAAACAGATACGCAGTATTTT. This encodes CASSLSTGIQTDTQYF.

The V and J genes are TRBV30 and TRBJ1-4; 8 bases map to TRBD1. Unmatched junction bases numbered 8, after V lost 3 bases and J lost 8 bases. Germline V gene sequence: CDR1 GTSNPN, CDR2 SVGIG (reference sequence). CDR3 length equals 14 residues. In DNA form, the CDR3 reads TGTGCCTGGAGGCCCCAGGGGGCACGGGAAAAACTGTTTTTT. Its protein is CAWRPQGAREKLFF.

This chain joins TRBV6-1 and TRBJ1-5, with D possibly being TRBD1 (5 bases). V was clipped by 3 bases and J by 10 bases, with 19 bases between them. The CDR3 sequence is 15 residues long. CDR1 MNHNS and CDR2 SASEGT come from the germline V gene. The CDR3 DNA reads TGTGCCAGCAGTGAGGTGCGGGACGCTCAAGGTCCCCAGCATTTT. Translated: CASSEVRDAQGPQHF.

The gene calls are TRBV23-1 and TRBJ2-7, with a weak D call TRBD1 (6 bases). TRBV23-1 is an open reading frame, and its role is uncertain. The CDR3 consists of 16 residues. V lost 0 bases to trimming and J lost 1 base, with 13 bases between them. The DNA of the CDR3 is TGCGCCAGCAGTCAATCGAACAGGGTGGAGTCCTACGAGCAGTACGTC. Its protein product is CASSQSNRVESYEQYV.

This chain links TRBV28 with TRBJ2-5; D possibly corresponds to TRBD2 (5 bases). V lost 10 bases to trimming and J lost 4 bases, with 22 bases between them. The length of the CDR3 is 15 residues. Germline V lookup: CDR1 MDHEN, CDR2 SYDVKM. The DNA for the CDR3 is TGTGCCACCTCCGCCGGGGTGACGGTATCAGAGACCCAGTACTTC. This codes for CATSAGVTVSETQYF.

The chain has TRBV5-4 and TRBJ2-5, with D perhaps TRBD1 (6 bases). CDR1 and CDR2 from the germline V gene are SGHNT and YYREEE (reference sequence). CDR3 length equals 14 residues. Trimming left V 0 bases short and J 5 bases short, with 11 bases between. The CDR3 DNA reads TGTGCCAGCAGCTTGGAGTCAGGGGATGAGACCCAGTACTTC. Amino acids: CASSLESGDETQYF.

The V gene is TRBV5-1, the J gene TRBJ2-2; 7 nucleotides line up with TRBD1. The trim removed 0 bases at V and 5 bases at J, leaving 4 bases unmatched. From germline, CDR1 is SGHRS and CDR2 YFSETQ. This CDR3 comprises 15 residues. As DNA, the CDR3 is TGCGCCAGCAGCTTGGACACAGGGGAGACCGGGGAGCTGTTTTTT. As protein: CASSLDTGETGELFF.

The V gene is TRBV19, the J gene TRBJ1-4; possible D gene TRBD1, 5 bases. Germline CDR1 and CDR2: LNHDA and SQIVND (reference sequence). V lost 8 bases and J 6 bases, leaving 22 bases between the germline ends. This CDR3 contains 16 residues. The CDR3 spells CASASVEAGGHEKLFF. The DNA for the CDR3 is TGTGCCAGTGCATCCGTTGAAGCCGGGGGACATGAAAAACTGTTTTTT.

The genes are TRBV2 and TRBJ2-3; possible D gene TRBD2, 5 bases. The germline V and J ends were trimmed by 7 bases and 1 base, with 9 bases remaining between them. CDR1 SNHLY and CDR2 FYNNEI come from the germline V gene. The CDR3 is 13 amino acids. The CDR3 DNA reads TGTGCCAGCATCCCGCGGGGCACAGATACGCAGTATTTT. Translated, it gives CASIPRGTDTQYF.